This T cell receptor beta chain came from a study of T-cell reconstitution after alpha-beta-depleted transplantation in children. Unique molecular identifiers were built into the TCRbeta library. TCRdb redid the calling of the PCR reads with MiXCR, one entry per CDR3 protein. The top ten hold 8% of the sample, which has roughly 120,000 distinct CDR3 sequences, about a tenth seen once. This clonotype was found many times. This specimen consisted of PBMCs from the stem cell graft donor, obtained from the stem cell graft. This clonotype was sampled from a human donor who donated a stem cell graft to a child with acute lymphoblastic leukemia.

DNA of the CDR3: TGCGCCAGCAGCTTGGAGCTACACGGGACCGACACAGATACGCAGTATTTT. Translated: CASSLELHGTDTDTQYF. The V and J genes are TRBV5-1 and TRBJ2-3; possibly TRBD1 or TRBD2 for D (5 bases each). V lost 0 bases to trimming and J lost 2 bases, with 16 bases between them. The CDR3 totals 17 residues. Germline V gene sequence: CDR1 SGHRS, CDR2 YFSETQ.